This T cell receptor beta chain was sequenced for a study of vaccination and CD4 T cells after COVID-19. The germline gives CDR1 SGHRS, CDR2 YFSETQ. CDR3 length: 15 amino acids. Trimming at V came to 4 bases and at J to 7 bases, leaving 8 bases not matched to a gene. Comment on this clonotype: The target antigen is unknown.

The Oncomine TCR Beta short-read assay was applied to DNA of cultured CD4+ T cells. TCRdb reprocessed the PCR reads via MiXCR and lists one record per CDR3 protein. The data contain more than 12,000 distinct CDR3 sequences, roughly 43% of them singletons. Noted treatment: approximately nine-day PBMC culture with coronavirus spike peptide pools or control peptides (ViraFEST assay). The sequenced material came from CD4+ T cells from blood, cultured in vitro. This clonotype was obtained from a human donor who had recovered from COVID-19. The chain links TRBV5-1 to TRBJ1-2; 12 nucleotides align to TRBD1. CDR3: CASSPTMGQGAGYTF. CDR3 nucleotides: TGCGCCAGCAGCCCCACCATGGGACAGGGGGCTGGCTACACCTTC.